This is a list of T cell receptor beta chains from one sample in a study of cytomegalovirus exposure and HLA in healthy donors. Sequencing used immunoSEQ multiplex PCR; TCRdb keeps in-frame clones, though not all of them. The sample has about 130,000 clones, approximately 86% seen once. What was sequenced was PBMCs. All receptors come from a boy aged 5-17 years in good health and CMV-seronegative. Both conserved end residues are part of each CDR3. D genes are given only for firm matches. Not every row has a clone size; where given, it reads once, few, many or a size class.

D,V,size,J,DNA,CDR3
.,TRBV5-1,.,TRBJ2-1,TGCGCCAGCAGCTTCGGACCAAAGGGGTCTTACAATGAGCAGTTCTTC,CASSFGPKGSYNEQFF
.,TRBV21-1,.,TRBJ2-2,TGTGCCAGCAGCCCCCGGCAGGGGATTGGGACCGGGGAGCTGTTTTTT,CASSPRQGIGTGELFF
.,TRBV23-1,.,TRBJ1-2,TGCGCCAGCAGTCAAGAGACTGGAATTCGAACGGGTCACTATGGCTACACCTTC,CASSQETGIRTGHYGYTF
.,TRBV4-1,.,TRBJ1-2,TGCGCCAGTTGGACAGCCAACTATGGCTACACCTTC,CASWTANYGYTF
.,TRBV29-1,.,TRBJ1-2,TGCGTAGCCTCCCCCGAGGGCTATGGCTACACCTTC,CVASPEGYGYTF
.,TRBV5-1,.,TRBJ2-2,TGCGCCAGCAGCTTGGTGGGGCCGGACGGCGGGGAGCTGTTTTTT,CASSLVGPDGGELFF
.,TRBV9,.,TRBJ2-3,TGTGCCAGCAGCGAGGCCAGGATAACTAGCTTTGGGGATACGCAGTATTTT,CASSEARITSFGDTQYF
.,TRBV7-9,.,TRBJ2-1,TGTGCCAGCAGCAACGACTTCTTTAATAACAATGAGCAGTTCTTC,CASSNDFFNNNEQFF
TRBD1,TRBV7-2,.,TRBJ1-2,TGTGCCAGCACCTGGACAGGGCCGGGCTATGGCTACACCTTC,CASTWTGPGYGYTF
TRBD1,TRBV2,.,TRBJ2-7,TGTGCCAGCAGATTCGCCGGGACAGGGACCTACGAGCAGTACTTC,CASRFAGTGTYEQYF
.,TRBV5-4,.,TRBJ2-6,TGTGCCAGCAGTCACCTGGAGGGGTTTGCCTCTGGTGGGGCCAACGTCCTGACTTTC,CASSHLEGFASGGANVLTF
TRBD1,TRBV6-1,.,TRBJ1-1,TGTGCCAGCAGTGACAGGGGGCGTCAAAAGGGCGCTGAAGCTTTCTTT,CASSDRGRQKGAEAFF
TRBD1,TRBV27,.,TRBJ2-1,TGTGCCAGCAGGTCGACACAGGGGGCCTACAATGAGCAGTTCTTC,CASRSTQGAYNEQFF
TRBD1,TRBV2,.,TRBJ1-4,TGTGCCAGCACCGCAGGGGGCGCAGGGGAAAAACTGTTTTTT,CASTAGGAGEKLFF
TRBD1,TRBV27,.,TRBJ2-3,TGTGCCAGCGGACTACCAGGGACAGGGGAGGCAGATACGCAGTATTTT,CASGLPGTGEADTQYF
.,TRBV2,.,TRBJ1-1,TGTGCCACCTCGACAGGCCTTGAAGCTTTCTTT,CATSTGLEAFF
TRBD1,TRBV9,.,TRBJ1-1,TGTGCCAGCAGCGTAGCTGCACCGGGACAGGGGGTAGGGACTGAAGCTTTCTTT,CASSVAAPGQGVGTEAFF
TRBD2,TRBV7-3,.,TRBJ2-5,TGTGCCAGCAGTGCTAGCGGGGCGGAGACCCAGTACTTC,CASSASGAETQYF
.,TRBV2,.,TRBJ1-3,TGTGCCAGCCGGCCAGGGTACTCTGGAAACACCATATATTTT,CASRPGYSGNTIYF
.,TRBV4-3,.,TRBJ2-1,TGCGCCAGCAGCCAAGAGACGACTTTAGGGGTTAATGAGCAGTTCTTC,CASSQETTLGVNEQFF
TRBD1,TRBV30,.,TRBJ2-5,TGTGCCGGTGACAGGGGGCAAGAGACCCAGTACTTC,CAGDRGQETQYF
TRBD1,TRBV4-2,.,TRBJ2-1,TGTGCCAGCAGCCAAGATCTGACAGGGGGCAGAAATGAGCAGTTCTTC,CASSQDLTGGRNEQFF
.,TRBV6-6,.,TRBJ2-1,TGTGCCAGCAGTTACTCGAGCCTTGAGCAGTTCTTC,CASSYSSLEQFF
TRBD1,TRBV7-2,.,TRBJ2-7,TGTGCCAGCAGCTTAGGTCTCGGGTTCCGGGACAGGGGGGTCGAGCAGTACTTC,CASSLGLGFRDRGVEQYF
TRBD1,TRBV10-3,.,TRBJ1-5,TGTGCCATCAGTTACAGGGGGGGAAGCAATCAGCCCCAGCATTTT,CAISYRGGSNQPQHF
TRBD1,TRBV13,.,TRBJ1-2,TGTGCCAGCAGCCAGGGACAGGGTCTAGAAGGCTATGGCTACACCTTC,CASSQGQGLEGYGYTF
.,TRBV15,.,TRBJ1-1,TGTGCCACCAGCAGGGAGGGTTTGTCTGTGGTCACTGAAGCTTTCTTT,CATSREGLSVVTEAFF
.,TRBV5-4,.,TRBJ2-7,TGTGCCAGCAGCTTGGGGTTTGCGGGAGAGCAGTACTTC,CASSLGFAGEQYF
TRBD1,TRBV7-8,.,TRBJ1-2,TGTGCCAGCAGCCCCGGGACAGAAATTGCTAGACGTGGCTACACCTTC,CASSPGTEIARRGYTF
.,TRBV6-4,.,TRBJ2-1,TGTGCCAGCAGTGACTCCGCGGGAACGTACAATGAGCAGTTCTTC,CASSDSAGTYNEQFF
.,TRBV6-5,few,TRBJ2-1,TGTGCCAGCAGTTACGGGAGTGAGCAGTTCTTC,CASSYGSEQFF